The 20 T cell receptor beta chains below all came from one sample that was sequenced in a study of cytomegalovirus exposure and HLA in healthy donors. The PCR employed 60 Vbeta primers together with 13 Jbeta primers. Assay: immunoSEQ multiplex PCR; the TCRdb copy retains only in-frame clones and omits some. This sample has roughly 150,000 clones, with 70% to 75% found just once. Input material: PBMCs. These receptors all come from a man aged 18 to 30 in good health and CMV-seropositive.

This rearrangement joins TRBV4-2 to TRBJ1-1, with D maybe TRBD1 (5 bases). This CDR3 has 14 residues. Trimming left V 6 bases short and J 3 bases short, with 14 bases between. Germline V gene lookup returns CDR1 LGHNA and CDR2 YNFKEQ. CDR3 loop: CASSDSLADTEAFF. As DNA, the CDR3 is TGTGCCAGCAGTGACAGCCTAGCGGACACTGAAGCTTTCTTT.

The CDR3 is CASSYGTSGSSYEQFF. For the CDR3, the DNA is TGTGCCAGCAGTTACGGGACTAGCGGGAGTAGTTATGAGCAGTTCTTC. The chain uses TRBV2 and TRBJ2-1, with TRBD2 identical over 14 bases. The CDR3 length is 16 residues. Germline-derived CDR1 and CDR2 are SNHLY and FYNNEI. Trimming cost V 5 bases and J 8 bases; bases outside gene matches: 8.

This clone was recorded once. This chain uses TRBV7-9 with TRBJ2-7; D is uncertain. Germline V gives CDR1 SEHNR, CDR2 FQNEAQ (reference sequence). The length of the CDR3 is 13 residues. Trimming stripped 3 bases from V and 3 bases from J, with 9 bases between. This chain's CDR3 is CASSLAPGYEQYV. The CDR3, as DNA: TGTGCCAGCAGCTTGGCACCAGGCTACGAGCAGTACGTC.

Concerning this clone: This sample includes further DNA sequences coding for the same CDR3. The rearrangement links TRBV18 to TRBJ2-5, with D maybe TRBD1 (6 bases). CDR1 is KGHSH, CDR2 LQKENI, per germline. V gave up 2 bases and J gave up 5 bases, with 6 bases separating them. This CDR3 has 12 residues. In DNA form, the CDR3 reads TGTGCCAGCTCACCAGGGGGCGAGACCCAGTACTTC. This gives the protein CASSPGGETQYF.

V is TRBV19 and J is TRBJ2-1; TRBD2 agrees at 7 bases. The CDR3 has 15 amino acids. CDR1 is LNHDA, CDR2 SQIVND, per germline (reference sequence). After removal of 3 bases from V and 4 bases from J, the junction contained 6 bases not matched to a gene. The CDR3 bases are TGTGCCAGTAGTATCGGGGGGAACGGATACAATGAGCAGTTCTTC. Its translation is CASSIGGNGYNEQFF.

This clone was found a few times. The chain employs TRBV2 and TRBJ2-1; the match to TRBD2 covers 10 bases. V lost 6 bases and J lost 2; bases outside the gene matches: 4. CDR3 length equals 15 residues. Germline lookup yields CDR1 SNHLY and CDR2 FYNNEI. CDR3 nucleotide sequence: TGTGCCAGCAGGCTAACTAGCGGGGCCTACAATGAGCAGTTCTTC. This encodes CASRLTSGAYNEQFF.

The rearrangement joins TRBV28 to TRBJ2-1; tentative D call: TRBD2 (5 bases). In germline, CDR1 is MDHEN, CDR2 SYDVKM. The CDR3 length is 16 residues. Between the trimmed V and J ends, which lost 4 bases and 0 bases, there was a span of 13 bases. CDR3 residues: CASSSLDYSSYNEQFF. Here the CDR3 DNA reads TGTGCCAGCAGTTCCCTTGACTACAGCTCCTACAATGAGCAGTTCTTC. Supplemented by reference TRBV28 and TRBJ2-1, the full variable domain reads DVKVTQSSRYLVKRTGEKVFLECVQDMDHENMFWYRQDPGLGLRLIYFSYDVKMKEKGDIPEGYSVSREKKERFSLILESASTNQTSMYLCASSSLDYSSYNEQFFGPGTRLTVL.

The genes are TRBV30 and TRBJ1-2; D may be TRBD1 (6 bases). In germline, CDR1 is GTSNPN, CDR2 SVGIG (reference sequence). V was shortened by 1 base and J by 3 bases, with 12 bases between the two germline ends. This CDR3 has 14 residues. CDR3 loop: CAWSDRVRHYGYTF. The CDR3 DNA follows: TGTGCCTGGAGTGACAGGGTTAGGCACTATGGCTACACCTTC. Based on the CDR3 plus reference TRBV30 and TRBJ1-2, the full variable domain is SQTIHQWPATLVQPVGSPLSLECTVEGTSNPNLYWYRQAAGRGLQLLFYSVGIGQISSEVPQNLSASRPQDRQFILSSKKLLLSDSGFYLCAWSDRVRHYGYTFGSGTRLTVV.

The chain recombines TRBV6-1 with TRBJ2-5, with 7 bases that match TRBD1. This CDR3 comprises 14 residues. CDR1 MNHNS and CDR2 SASEGT come from the germline V gene. V lost 2 bases to trimming and J lost 3 bases; unmatched junction nucleotides: 3. The CDR3 spells CASSEWDSKETQYF. DNA of the CDR3: TGTGCCAGCAGTGAATGGGACAGCAAAGAGACCCAGTACTTC.

The chain carries TRBV15 and TRBJ1-4; 8 bases are shared with TRBD1. V lost 1 base, J lost 8 bases, and 6 bases stayed unmatched. This CDR3 contains 15 residues. The germline gives CDR1 LNHNV, CDR2 YYDKDF (reference sequence). The CDR3 coding sequence is TGTGCCACCAGCAGAGGGACAGGGCCCCTCGAAAAACTGTTTTTT. Its protein is CATSRGTGPLEKLFF. Combining the CDR3 with reference TRBV15 and TRBJ1-4 gives the whole variable domain DAMVIQNPRYQVTQFGKPVTLSCSQTLNHNVMYWYQQKSSQAPKLLFHYYDKDFNNEADTPDNFQSRRPNTSFCFLDIRSPGLGDTAMYLCATSRGTGPLEKLFFGSGTQLSVL.

This clone showed up just a few times. The chain links TRBV10-3 to TRBJ1-1; weak D call: TRBD1 (6 bases). The CDR3 is 13 residues long. The germline V gene encodes CDR1 ENHRY and CDR2 SYGVKD. Deletions cut 4 bases from V and 1 base from J, with 7 bases between. For the CDR3, the DNA is TGTGCCATCAGTGCGGACAGGAACACTGAAGCTTTCTTT. It specifies CAISADRNTEAFF.

The chain has TRBV18 and TRBJ1-5; a weak D match, TRBD1 (6 bases). V lost 9 bases, J lost 7 bases, and 16 bases lay in between. The length of the CDR3 is 13 residues. Germline V lookup: CDR1 KGHSH, CDR2 LQKENI. The CDR3: CASSTGFSQPQHF. CDR3 in DNA: TGTGCCAGTTCAACAGGGTTTTCGCAGCCCCAGCATTTT.

The chain links TRBV19 to TRBJ1-1; D remains ambiguous. CDR3 length equals 15 residues. The germline CDR1 and CDR2 sequences are LNHDA and SQIVND (reference sequence). V gave up 4 bases and J gave up 1 base, with 13 bases separating them. This CDR3 is CASSTPQHQNTEAFF. In nucleotides, the CDR3 is TGTGCCAGTAGTACCCCACAGCACCAGAACACTGAAGCTTTCTTT.

This clone was seen more than once but under ten times. The V call is TRBV5-6, the J call TRBJ1-2; perhaps TRBD1 as D (5 bases). The length of the CDR3 is 16 residues. V dropped 2 bases and J dropped 8 bases, with 22 bases sitting between them. The V gene's germline CDR1 is SGHDT and CDR2 YYEEEE. The CDR3 DNA is TGTGCCAGCAGCTTTACAACCGGGACTCAGGCGGGCGGCTACACCTTC. This translates into CASSFTTGTQAGGYTF.

V is TRBV4-1 and J is TRBJ1-4, with TRBD1 identical over 10 bases. The CDR3 is 16 amino acids. V dropped 2 bases and J dropped 10; count of bases not matched to a gene: 10. Germline CDR1 MGHRA, CDR2 YSYEKL. The CDR3, as DNA: TGCGCCAGCAGCCAACTGGGGGACAGGGGACGAGGAAAACTGTTTTTT. Residues: CASSQLGDRGRGKLFF.

The rearrangement links TRBV2 to TRBJ1-2, with no clear D. Germline assignment: CDR1 SNHLY and CDR2 FYNNEI. CDR3 length: 11 residues. Deletions cut 5 bases from V and 7 bases from J, with 8 bases between. DNA of the CDR3: TGTGCCAGCAGTAGGACTTTTGGCTACACCTTC. Its translation is CASSRTFGYTF.

V and J are TRBV6-1 and TRBJ1-1; D perhaps matches TRBD1 (5 bases). Germline CDR1 reads MNHNS; CDR2 reads SASEGT. V shed 3 bases and J shed 0 bases, with 8 bases lying between them. The CDR3 spans 14 residues. CDR3 protein: CASSEGGMNTEAFF. CDR3 sequence (DNA): TGTGCCAGCAGTGAGGGGGGGATGAACACTGAAGCTTTCTTT.

The chain employs TRBV6-1 and TRBJ2-3; D may be TRBD1 (6 bases). Germline V CDR1 and CDR2: MNHNS, SASEGT. The V and J ends lost 3 bases and 2 bases respectively, with 9 bases between them. The CDR3 has 14 amino acids. The CDR3 DNA is TGTGCCAGCAGTGACAGGGACACCACAGATACGCAGTATTTT. Translation: CASSDRDTTDTQYF.

This chain uses TRBV19 with TRBJ1-5; a weak D match, TRBD1 (5 bases). CDR1 LNHDA and CDR2 SQIVND come from the germline V gene (reference sequence). V lost 8 bases and J lost 1, with 12 bases in between. The CDR3 is 14 amino acids. The CDR3 sequence: CASFNQGSNQPQHF. The CDR3 DNA reads as TGTGCCAGTTTCAATCAGGGAAGCAATCAGCCCCAGCATTTT. The full variable domain, its missing parts supplied by reference TRBV19 and TRBJ1-5, is DGGITQSPKYLFRKEGQNVTLSCEQNLNHDAMYWYRQDPGQGLRLIYYSQIVNDFQKGDIAEGYSVSREKKESFPLTVTSAQKNPTAFYLCASFNQGSNQPQHFGDGTRLSIL.

This clone has only a few counts. The chain links TRBV27 to TRBJ2-2, with D possibly matching TRBD1 (6 bases). Germline values: CDR1 MNHEY, CDR2 SMNVEV (reference sequence). The CDR3 is 15 amino acids. The V end lost 2 bases, the J end lost 5 bases, and 12 bases lay between the germline ends. In DNA form, the CDR3 reads TGTGCCAGCAGTTTAGGGACAAAGGCAACCGGGGAGCTGTTTTTT. Amino acid sequence: CASSLGTKATGELFF.